A selection of T cell receptor beta chains follows, all from one sample in a study of control samples from healthy donors and cancer patients. Here immunoSEQ multiplex PCR was the method, and the copy in TCRdb shows in-frame clones only, minus some. The sample yields 100,000 to 150,000 clones, more than 85% seen once. The sample taken for sequencing was blood. These receptors all stem from a man aged 18 to 30 in good health. Each CDR3 is given with its conserved first and last residue. A D gene is named only where the DNA matches it firmly. Clone sizes are given selectively: once, few, many, or a class where the clone is expanded.

V gene,CDR3 length,J gene,D gene,clone size,CDR3 DNA,CDR3 protein
TRBV30,15,TRBJ2-2,TRBD1,.,TGTGCCTGGAGTGTAGGACAGGTTGACACCGGGGAGCTGTTTTTT,CAWSVGQVDTGELFF
TRBV9,15,TRBJ2-3,.,.,TGTGCCAGCAGCGTAGGTAGCGGTCTCACAGATACGCAGTATTTT,CASSVGSGLTDTQYF
TRBV27,15,TRBJ1-2,.,.,TGTGCCAGCAGCTCAGGGCTAGGCTCCAACTATGGCTACACCTTC,CASSSGLGSNYGYTF
TRBV7-9,18,TRBJ2-6,.,few,TGTGCCAGCAGCTTCACCACTTCCAGGAACCCTGGGGCCAACGTCCTGACTTTC,CASSFTTSRNPGANVLTF
TRBV11-2,15,TRBJ2-7,TRBD1,.,TGTGCCAGCAGCCCTGACAGGGGGCCTTCCTACGAGCAGTACTTC,CASSPDRGPSYEQYF
TRBV7-9,17,TRBJ2-5,TRBD2,once,TGTGCCAGCAGCCCAACCAGGCTAGCGGGGGAGAAAGAGACCCAGTACTTC,CASSPTRLAGEKETQYF
TRBV7-9,13,TRBJ2-7,.,.,TGTGCCAGCAGCGTGGACAGAACCTACGAGCAGTACTTC,CASSVDRTYEQYF
TRBV11-2,17,TRBJ2-2,TRBD1,many,TGTGCCAGCAGCTTAGTTGTGACAGGGAGCAACACCGGGGAGCTGTTTTTT,CASSLVVTGSNTGELFF
TRBV30,13,TRBJ1-1,.,.,TGTGCCTGGAGTCAGGGGAAAGCGACTGAAGCTTTCTTT,CAWSQGKATEAFF
TRBV5-5,13,TRBJ2-7,.,.,TGTGCCAGCAGCGCGTATCAGGGCGGGGAGCAGTACTTC,CASSAYQGGEQYF
TRBV5-5,15,TRBJ1-5,.,.,TGTGCCAGCAGCTTCTATAACGGTTTGAATCAGCCCCAGCATTTT,CASSFYNGLNQPQHF
TRBV7-8,15,TRBJ2-7,.,.,TGTGCCAGCACCCGAGCCAGCTACCGCTCCTACGAGCAGTACTTC,CASTRASYRSYEQYF
TRBV6-5,15,TRBJ1-4,.,.,TGTGCCAGCAGTTACTCGAGTAGGGAAAATGAAAAACTGTTTTTT,CASSYSSRENEKLFF
TRBV6-6,14,TRBJ1-5,.,.,TGTGCCAGCAGTTACTCCGGGGCCAATCAGCCCCAGCATTTT,CASSYSGANQPQHF
TRBV10-3,17,TRBJ1-1,TRBD1,.,TGTGCCATCAGTGAGTCGGGACAGGGGGCGAGGAACACTGAAGCTTTCTTT,CAISESGQGARNTEAFF
TRBV27,15,TRBJ1-6,TRBD1,once,TGTGCCAGCGGACAGGGGCCAACCTATAATTCACCCCTCCACTTT,CASGQGPTYNSPLHF
TRBV11-2,16,TRBJ1-1,.,.,TGTGCCAGCAGCTTAGGTTTCGTGCTTGCGAACACTGAAGCTTTCTTT,CASSLGFVLANTEAFF
TRBV27,14,TRBJ2-1,.,.,TGTGCCAGCAGTCTCCCGGGACTGAACAATGAGCAGTTCTTC,CASSLPGLNNEQFF
TRBV6-5,11,TRBJ1-3,.,.,TGTGCCAGCAAGGAGGGAAACACCATATATTTT,CASKEGNTIYF
TRBV9,15,TRBJ1-1,TRBD1,.,TGTGCCAGCAGCGTGGAAGGACAGGGGGTCACTGAAGCTTTCTTT,CASSVEGQGVTEAFF